This T cell receptor beta chain was sequenced for a study of vaccination effects on CD4 cells after COVID-19. This clone was counted only a few times. Its target is not known. Produced via immunoSEQ multiplex PCR; TCRdb's table is partial and in-frame only. In the table there are about 32,000 clones, around 70% of which are singletons. CDR1 is SEHNR and CDR2 is FQNEAQ in the germline V gene (reference sequence). V lost 1 base to trimming and J lost 4 bases, with 20 bases between them. The CDR3 is 17 residues long. Antigen-specific CD4+ T cells expanded by the ViraFEST assay with viral peptide pools were then sequenced. When less than 11 days of culture had elapsed, CD4+ T cells were isolated. Participants were vaccinated with two doses of either the BNT162b2 or mRNA-1273 vaccine. Each culture well received under 2.5 million PBMC. These cells were then cultured in IMDM with 10 IU/ml IL-2 and 10 ug/ml peptides.

The TCR sequence derives from a human donor who received a COVID-19 vaccine. The rearrangement uses TRBV7-9 and TRBJ2-7, with D perhaps matching TRBD1 (5 bases). Sequenced material: CD4+ T cells from PBMCs cultured with HCoV-229E spike peptides, taken after COVID-19 vaccination. The CDR3 nucleotides are TGTGCCAGCAGCTTAGTTAAGGGGATAGGAGTTGCTTACGAGCAGTACTTC. This gives the protein CASSLVKGIGVAYEQYF.